The 11 T cell receptor beta chains given below trace back to one sample, sequenced in a study of post-analysis software for immune sequencing data. General study points: Elevated frequency relative to controls characterized several TRBV segments in patients, TRBV5-6, TRBV5-1 and TRBV20-1 among them.

Their antigen targets remain unknown. Unique molecular identifiers tagged the TCR beta cDNA libraries. TCRdb re-analysed the PCR reads in MiXCR, keeping a single row per CDR3 protein. The table has fewer than 850,000 distinct CDR3 sequences, 25% to 30% seen once. Sequenced material: blood. These receptor sequences come from a girl aged 10 to 17 with multiple sclerosis.

The V and J genes are TRBV5-4 and TRBJ2-1, with D perhaps being TRBD1 or TRBD2 (6 bases each). Germline lookup yields CDR1 SGHNT and CDR2 YYREEE (reference sequence). The CDR3 contains 13 residues. Between the trimmed V and J ends, which lost 0 bases and 11 bases, there was a span of 12 bases. CDR3 sequence reads: CASSLDVGGQQFF. The CDR3 bases are TGTGCCAGCAGCTTGGATGTCGGGGGCCAGCAGTTCTTC.

This clonotype was counted between two and nine times. The chain links TRBV6-2 or TRBV6-3 to TRBJ2-5; D gene uncertain. The ends were cut back, 3 bases at V and 4 bases at J, with 15 bases in the middle. The CDR3 consists of 15 residues. The germline V gene has CDR1 MNHEY and CDR2 SVGEGT. As DNA, the CDR3 is TGTGCCAGCAGTTATAGCCCGGATCGAGCAGAGACCCAGTACTTC. Encoded protein: CASSYSPDRAETQYF.

The sample holds a few counts of this clonotype. This chain uses TRBV7-2 with TRBJ1-5; D ambiguous. Per germline, CDR1 SGHTA and CDR2 FQGNSA. Trimming removed 2 bases from V and 0 bases from J, with 2 bases in between. The CDR3 is made up of 13 amino acids. The CDR3 sequence is CASSLLSNQPQHF. CDR3 DNA sequence: TGTGCCAGCAGCTTACTTAGCAATCAGCCCCAGCATTTT.

This clonotype was detected only a few times. This could be a read error, since a much larger clone is one nucleotide away. The chain carries TRBV7-2 and TRBJ2-4; a weak D match, TRBD1 (6 bases). The CDR3 is 11 residues long. Germline V gene sequence: CDR1 SGHTA, CDR2 FQGNSA. The CDR3 protein is CANSQGTQQYF. In nucleotides, the CDR3 is TGTGCCAACAGCCAGGGGACCCAGCAGTACTTC.

This sequence joins TRBV9 and TRBJ2-5, with 9 bases that match TRBD1. The V gene's germline CDR1 is SGDLS and CDR2 YYNGEE. The V segment lost 4 bases and the J segment 3 bases; nucleotides outside the gene matches: 4. The CDR3 contains 14 residues. The CDR3 DNA reads TGTGCCAGCAGCACTTGGGACAGGGAAGAGACCCAGTACTTC. This codes for CASSTWDREETQYF. Together with reference TRBV9 and TRBJ2-5, the CDR3 gives the full variable domain: DSGVTQTPKHLITATGQRVTLRCSPRSGDLSVYWYQQSLDQGLQFLIQYYNGEERAKGNILERFSAQQFPDLHSELNLSSLELGDSALYFCASSTWDREETQYFGPGTRLLVL.

The chain carries TRBV11-3 and TRBJ2-3; no clear D gene. This CDR3 has 13 amino acids. The germline V gene encodes CDR1 SGHNT and CDR2 YENEEA. The V and J ends lost 2 bases and 2 bases respectively, with 5 bases between them. The CDR3 DNA is TGTGCCAGCAGCTTAACCCTCACAGATACGCAGTATTTT. It translates to CASSLTLTDTQYF.

In its sample, this clonotype was seen a few times. The CDR3 DNA sequence: TGCAGCGCCTCACAGGGGGCCAACTATGGCTACACCTTC. Protein: CSASQGANYGYTF. The chain couples TRBV29-1 to TRBJ1-2; 9 bases fit TRBD1. The CDR3 spans 13 residues. V lost 7 bases to trimming and J lost 2 bases; unmatched junction nucleotides: 5. From germline, CDR1 is SQVTM and CDR2 ANQGSEA.

V gene TRBV20-1 combines with J gene TRBJ1-5; 8 nucleotides match TRBD1. CDR3 length equals 15 residues. Trimming at V came to 5 bases and at J to 5 bases, leaving 11 bases not matched to a gene. Germline CDR1 reads DFQATT; CDR2 reads SNEGSKA (reference sequence). In nucleotides, the CDR3 is TGCAGTGCTCCCCGGCAGGGGGCTTGGGATCAGCCCCAGCATTTT. Amino acid sequence: CSAPRQGAWDQPQHF.

The chain is built from TRBV28 and TRBJ2-5; 10 bases are a match to TRBD1. With 3 bases clipped from V and 5 bases from J, the junction kept 6 bases outside the gene matches. Germline CDR1 is MDHEN and CDR2 is SYDVKM. CDR3 length equals 15 residues. DNA for the CDR3: TGTGCCAGCAGTTTTGGACAGGGGGGGGAGGAGACCCAGTACTTC. Translation gives CASSFGQGGEETQYF.

This clonotype appeared many times. V usage is TRBV21-1 and J usage is TRBJ2-7; the table calls TRBD2, which could not be checked here. TRBV21-1 is flagged as a pseudogene. The length of the CDR3 is 13 residues. The CDR3, as DNA: TGTGCCAGCAGCCCCCGCTTGGGGTACGAGCAGTACTTC. It yields the protein CASSPRLGYEQYF.

This clonotype was observed many times. The chain recombines TRBV29-1 with TRBJ2-1, with D maybe TRBD2 (7 bases). Trimming shortened V by 7 bases and J by 5 bases, and 18 bases separated the two germline ends. CDR1 is SQVTM and CDR2 is ANQGSEA in the germline V gene. The CDR3 covers 14 residues. CDR3 in DNA: TGCAGCGCTAAGGGGGGGTATGGGGACAATGAGCAGTTCTTC. Translated, it gives CSAKGGYGDNEQFF.